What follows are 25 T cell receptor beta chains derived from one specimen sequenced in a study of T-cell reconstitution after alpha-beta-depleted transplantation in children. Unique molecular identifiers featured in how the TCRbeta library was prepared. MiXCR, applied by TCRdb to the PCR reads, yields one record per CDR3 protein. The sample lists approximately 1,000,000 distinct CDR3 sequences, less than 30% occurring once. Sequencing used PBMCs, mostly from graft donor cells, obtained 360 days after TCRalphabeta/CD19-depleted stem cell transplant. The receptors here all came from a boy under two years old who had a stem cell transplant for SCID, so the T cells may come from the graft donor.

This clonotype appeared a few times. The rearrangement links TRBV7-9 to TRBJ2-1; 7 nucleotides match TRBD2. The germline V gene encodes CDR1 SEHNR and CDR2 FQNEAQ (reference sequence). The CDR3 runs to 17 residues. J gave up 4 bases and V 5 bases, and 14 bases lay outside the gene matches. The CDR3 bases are TGTGCCAGCAGCCCGCCCTCCGCTAGCGGCGAATACAATGAGCAGTTCTTC. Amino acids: CASSPPSASGEYNEQFF.

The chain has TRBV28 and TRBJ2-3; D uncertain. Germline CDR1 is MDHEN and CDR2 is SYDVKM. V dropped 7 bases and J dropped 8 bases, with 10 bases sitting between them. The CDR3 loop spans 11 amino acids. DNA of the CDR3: TGTGCCAGCACAAAGCTTGTTACGCAGTATTTT. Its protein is CASTKLVTQYF.

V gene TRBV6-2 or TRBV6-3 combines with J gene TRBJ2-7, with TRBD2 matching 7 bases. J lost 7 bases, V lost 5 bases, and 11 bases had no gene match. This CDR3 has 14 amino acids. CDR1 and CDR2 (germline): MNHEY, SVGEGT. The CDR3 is CASSHGTTVGEQYF. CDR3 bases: TGTGCCAGCAGTCATGGGACTACCGTTGGAGAGCAGTACTTC.

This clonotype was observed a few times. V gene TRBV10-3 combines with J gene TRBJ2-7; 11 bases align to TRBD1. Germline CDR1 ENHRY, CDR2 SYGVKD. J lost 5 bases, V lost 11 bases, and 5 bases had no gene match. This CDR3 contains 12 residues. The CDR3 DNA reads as TGTGCCGTGGGACAGGGGGGAAACGAGCAGTACTTC. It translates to CAVGQGGNEQYF.

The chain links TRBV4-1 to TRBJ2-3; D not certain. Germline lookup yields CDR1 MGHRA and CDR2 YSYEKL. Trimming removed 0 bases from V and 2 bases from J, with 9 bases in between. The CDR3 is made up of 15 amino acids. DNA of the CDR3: TGCGCCAGCAGCCAAGATAGAGCGACCACAGATACGCAGTATTTT. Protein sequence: CASSQDRATTDTQYF.

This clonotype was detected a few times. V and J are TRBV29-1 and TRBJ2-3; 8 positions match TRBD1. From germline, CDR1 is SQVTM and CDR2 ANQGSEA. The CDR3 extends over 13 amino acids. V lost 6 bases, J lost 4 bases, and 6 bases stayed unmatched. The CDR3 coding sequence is TGCAGCGTCCGCAGGGGGCCGGCAGATACGCAGTATTTT. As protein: CSVRRGPADTQYF.

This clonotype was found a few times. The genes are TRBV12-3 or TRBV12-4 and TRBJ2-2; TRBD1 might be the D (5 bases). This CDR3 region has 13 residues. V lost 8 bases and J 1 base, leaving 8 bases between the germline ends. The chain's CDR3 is CASHRMNTGELFF. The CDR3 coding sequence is TGTGCCAGCCACAGGATGAACACCGGGGAGCTGTTTTTT.

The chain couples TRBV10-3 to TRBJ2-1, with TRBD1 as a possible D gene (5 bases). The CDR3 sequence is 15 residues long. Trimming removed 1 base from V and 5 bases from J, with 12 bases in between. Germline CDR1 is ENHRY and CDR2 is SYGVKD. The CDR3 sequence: CAISEWGPADNEQFF. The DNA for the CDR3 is TGTGCCATCAGTGAGTGGGGCCCCGCTGACAATGAGCAGTTCTTC.

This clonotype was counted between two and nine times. This CDR3 is CASSLRVRLRAYNEQFF. Here the CDR3 DNA reads TGTGCCAGCAGTTTAAGGGTGCGACTTAGGGCCTACAATGAGCAGTTCTTC. This chain links TRBV28 with TRBJ2-1; D ambiguous. The CDR3 consists of 17 residues. V was clipped by 2 bases and J by 2 bases, with 16 bases between them. Germline assignment: CDR1 MDHEN and CDR2 SYDVKM.

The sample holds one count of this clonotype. This CDR3 is CASSQLRGLSSGGSTDTQYF. For the CDR3, the DNA is TGCGCCAGCAGCCAATTACGCGGCCTCTCTAGCGGGGGTAGCACAGATACGCAGTATTTT. This rearrangement joins TRBV4-1 to TRBJ2-3, with 10 bases fitting TRBD2. The CDR3 covers 20 residues. Per germline, CDR1 MGHRA and CDR2 YSYEKL. The V gene end was trimmed by 2 bases and the J gene end by 0 bases; junction bases not matched to a gene: 14.

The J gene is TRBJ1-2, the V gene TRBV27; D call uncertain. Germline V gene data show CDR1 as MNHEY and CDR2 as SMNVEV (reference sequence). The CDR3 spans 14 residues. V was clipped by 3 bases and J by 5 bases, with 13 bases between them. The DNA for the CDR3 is TGTGCCAGCAGTTTGCGGTTTGGGAGATATGGCTACACCTTC. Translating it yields CASSLRFGRYGYTF.

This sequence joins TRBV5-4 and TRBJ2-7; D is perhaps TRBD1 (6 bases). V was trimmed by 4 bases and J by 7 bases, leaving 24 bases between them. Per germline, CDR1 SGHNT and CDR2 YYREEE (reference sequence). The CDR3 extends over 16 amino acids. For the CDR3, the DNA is TGTGCCAGCAGCCCCCAGAGGCAGGGGAAGACGACGGAGCAGTACTTC. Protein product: CASSPQRQGKTTEQYF.

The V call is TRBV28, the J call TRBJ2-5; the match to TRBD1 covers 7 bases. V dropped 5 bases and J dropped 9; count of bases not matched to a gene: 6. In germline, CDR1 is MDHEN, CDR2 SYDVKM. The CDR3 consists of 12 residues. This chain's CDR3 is CASSPTGSAQYF. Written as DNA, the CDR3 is TGTGCCAGCAGTCCGACAGGGAGCGCCCAGTACTTC.

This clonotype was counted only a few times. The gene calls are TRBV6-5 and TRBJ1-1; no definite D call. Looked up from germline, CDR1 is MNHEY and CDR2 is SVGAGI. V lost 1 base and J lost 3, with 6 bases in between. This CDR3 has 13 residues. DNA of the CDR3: TGTGCCAGCAGTTACTGGGCGGACACTGAAGCTTTCTTT. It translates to CASSYWADTEAFF.

The CDR3 nucleotides are TGCAGTGCTAGGGGGGCTGACACCGGGGAGCTGTTTTTT. This gives the protein CSARGADTGELFF. The chain is built from TRBV20-1 and TRBJ2-2, with D possibly being TRBD1 (6 bases). The CDR3 sequence is 13 residues long. Trimming cost V 3 bases and J 3 bases, with 8 bases left between them. CDR1 and CDR2 from the germline V gene are DFQATT and SNEGSKA (reference sequence).

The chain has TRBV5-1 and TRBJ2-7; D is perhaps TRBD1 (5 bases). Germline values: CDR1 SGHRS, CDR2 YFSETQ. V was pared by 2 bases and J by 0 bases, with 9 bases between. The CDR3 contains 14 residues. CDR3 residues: CASSFPTASYEQYF. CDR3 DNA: TGCGCCAGCAGCTTCCCGACAGCCTCCTACGAGCAGTACTTC.

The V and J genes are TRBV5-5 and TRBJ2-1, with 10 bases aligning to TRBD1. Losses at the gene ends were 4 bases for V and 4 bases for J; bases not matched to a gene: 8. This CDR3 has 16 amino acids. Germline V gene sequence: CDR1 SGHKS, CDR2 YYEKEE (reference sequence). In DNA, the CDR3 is TGTGCCAGCAGCATCCATCCGGGACAGGGGTACAATGAGCAGTTCTTC. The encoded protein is CASSIHPGQGYNEQFF.

The CDR3 sequence: CASRRTGVGNTIYF. The CDR3 coding sequence is TGTGCCAGCAGACGGACAGGGGTAGGAAACACCATATATTTT. The chain employs TRBV27 and TRBJ1-3, with 9 bases matching TRBD1. The V and J ends lost 6 bases and 4 bases, in that order; junction bases with no gene match: 4. Germline V gene sequence: CDR1 MNHEY, CDR2 SMNVEV (reference sequence). This CDR3 is built from 14 residues.

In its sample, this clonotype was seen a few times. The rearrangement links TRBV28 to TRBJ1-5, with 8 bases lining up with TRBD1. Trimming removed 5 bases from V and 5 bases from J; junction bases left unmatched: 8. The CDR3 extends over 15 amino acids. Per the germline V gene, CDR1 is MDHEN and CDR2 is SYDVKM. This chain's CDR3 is CASSDDAGGYQPQHF. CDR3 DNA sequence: TGTGCCAGCAGTGACGATGCAGGGGGCTATCAGCCCCAGCATTTT.

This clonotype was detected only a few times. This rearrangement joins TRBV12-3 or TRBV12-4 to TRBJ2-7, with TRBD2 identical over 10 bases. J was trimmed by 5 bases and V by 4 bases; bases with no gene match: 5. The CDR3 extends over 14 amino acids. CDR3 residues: CASSYGTSAHEQYF. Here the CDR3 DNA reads TGTGCCAGCAGTTACGGGACTAGCGCACACGAGCAGTACTTC.

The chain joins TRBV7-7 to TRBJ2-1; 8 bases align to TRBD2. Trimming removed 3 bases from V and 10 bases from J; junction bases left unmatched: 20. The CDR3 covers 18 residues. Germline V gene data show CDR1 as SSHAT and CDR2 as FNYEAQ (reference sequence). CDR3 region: CASSFAGLRGALKGEQFF. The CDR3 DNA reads TGTGCCAGCAGCTTTGCTGGTCTGCGGGGGGCCCTTAAAGGGGAGCAGTTCTTC.

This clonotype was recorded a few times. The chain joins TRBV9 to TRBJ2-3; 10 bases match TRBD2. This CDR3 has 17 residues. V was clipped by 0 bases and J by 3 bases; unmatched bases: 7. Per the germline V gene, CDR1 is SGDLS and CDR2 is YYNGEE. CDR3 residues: CASSVGLSGGGTDTQYF. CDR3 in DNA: TGTGCCAGCAGCGTAGGTCTAAGCGGGGGGGGAACAGATACGCAGTATTTT.

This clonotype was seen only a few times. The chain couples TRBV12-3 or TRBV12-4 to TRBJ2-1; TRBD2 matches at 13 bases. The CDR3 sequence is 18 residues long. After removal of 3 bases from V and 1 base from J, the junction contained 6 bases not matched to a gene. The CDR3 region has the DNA TGTGCCAGCAGTTTCACCGGGACTAGCGGGGATTCCTACAATGAGCAGTTCTTC. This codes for CASSFTGTSGDSYNEQFF.

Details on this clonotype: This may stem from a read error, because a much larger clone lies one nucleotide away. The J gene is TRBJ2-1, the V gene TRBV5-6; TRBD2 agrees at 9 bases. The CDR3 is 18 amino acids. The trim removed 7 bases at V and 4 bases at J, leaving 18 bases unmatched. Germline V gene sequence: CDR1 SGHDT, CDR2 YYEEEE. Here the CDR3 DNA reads TGTGCCAGCGGCCCCTGGCTAGCGGGGACTAGCTCATACAATGAGCAGTTCTTC. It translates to CASGPWLAGTSSYNEQFF. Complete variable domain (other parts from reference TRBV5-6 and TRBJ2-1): DAGVTQSPTHLIKTRGQQVTLRCSPKSGHDTVSWYQQALGQGPQFIFQYYEEEERQRGNFPDRFSGHQFPNYSSELNVNALLLGDSALYLCASGPWLAGTSSYNEQFFGPGTRLTVL.

The CDR3 region is CASSLRVIDNEQFF. CDR3 nucleotides: TGCGCCAGCAGCTTGCGGGTAATAGACAATGAGCAGTTCTTC. The chain joins TRBV5-1 to TRBJ2-1; D remains unclear. Between the trimmed V and J ends, which lost 1 base and 5 bases, there was a span of 10 bases. The CDR3 length is 14 residues. CDR1 is SGHRS and CDR2 is YFSETQ in the germline V gene.